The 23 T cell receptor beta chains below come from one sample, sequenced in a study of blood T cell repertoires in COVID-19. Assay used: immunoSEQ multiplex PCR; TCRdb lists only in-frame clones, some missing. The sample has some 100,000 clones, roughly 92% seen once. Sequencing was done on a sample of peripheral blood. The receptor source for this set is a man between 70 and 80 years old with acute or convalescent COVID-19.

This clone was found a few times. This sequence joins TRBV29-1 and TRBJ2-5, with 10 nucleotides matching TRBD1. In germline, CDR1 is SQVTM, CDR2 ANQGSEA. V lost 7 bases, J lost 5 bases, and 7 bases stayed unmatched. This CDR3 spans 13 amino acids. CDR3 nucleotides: TGCAGCGGTAGACAGGGGGCTGGGGAGACCCAGTACTTC. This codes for CSGRQGAGETQYF.

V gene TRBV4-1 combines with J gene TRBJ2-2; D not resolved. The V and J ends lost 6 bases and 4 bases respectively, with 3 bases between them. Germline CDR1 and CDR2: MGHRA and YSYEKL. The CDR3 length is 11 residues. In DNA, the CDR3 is TGCGCCAGCAGTAGCACCGGGGAGCTGTTTTTT. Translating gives CASSSTGELFF.

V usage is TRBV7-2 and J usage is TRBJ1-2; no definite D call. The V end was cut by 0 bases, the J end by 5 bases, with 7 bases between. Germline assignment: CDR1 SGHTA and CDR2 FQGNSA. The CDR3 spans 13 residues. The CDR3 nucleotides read TGTGCCAGCAGCTTAGCGGGAGGGTATGGCTACACCTTC. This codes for CASSLAGGYGYTF.

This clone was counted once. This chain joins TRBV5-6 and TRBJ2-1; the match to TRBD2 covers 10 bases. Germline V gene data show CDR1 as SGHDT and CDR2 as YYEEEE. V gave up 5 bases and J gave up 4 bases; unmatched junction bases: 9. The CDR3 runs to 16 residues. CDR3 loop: CASSSFLAGAYNEQFF. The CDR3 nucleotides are TGTGCCAGCAGTTCGTTCCTAGCGGGGGCTTACAATGAGCAGTTCTTC.

Here the CDR3 reads CASSLAGTGYEKLFF. DNA of the CDR3: TGTGCCAGCAGCTTGGCCGGGACAGGATATGAAAAACTGTTTTTT. The chain is built from TRBV5-4 and TRBJ1-4, with 8 bases aligning to TRBD1. The CDR3 spans 15 residues. The V segment lost 0 bases and the J segment 6 bases; nucleotides outside the gene matches: 4. Germline V gene lookup returns CDR1 SGHNT and CDR2 YYREEE (reference sequence).

The CDR3 sequence: CASSLINYGYTF. The CDR3, as DNA: TGTGCCAGCAGTTTAATAAACTATGGCTACACCTTC. The chain couples TRBV28 to TRBJ1-2; no clear D. CDR1 is MDHEN and CDR2 is SYDVKM in the germline V gene. CDR3 size: 12 residues. V lost 2 bases to trimming and J lost 2 bases, with 3 bases between them.

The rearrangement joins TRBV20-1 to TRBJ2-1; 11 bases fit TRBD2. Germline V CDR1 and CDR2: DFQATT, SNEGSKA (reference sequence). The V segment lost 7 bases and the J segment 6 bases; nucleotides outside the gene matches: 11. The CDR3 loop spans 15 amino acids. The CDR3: CSGSRFLAGGNEQFF. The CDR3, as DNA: TGCAGTGGTAGTAGGTTTCTAGCGGGAGGCAATGAGCAGTTCTTC.

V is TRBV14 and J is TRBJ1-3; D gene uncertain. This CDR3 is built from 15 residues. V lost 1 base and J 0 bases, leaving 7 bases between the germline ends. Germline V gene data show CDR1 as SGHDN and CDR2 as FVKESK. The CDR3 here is CASSQAQVSGNTIYF. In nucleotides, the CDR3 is TGTGCCAGCAGCCAAGCCCAGGTCTCTGGAAACACCATATATTTT. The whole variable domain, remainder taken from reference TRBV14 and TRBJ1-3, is EAGVTQFPSHSVIEKGQTVTLRCDPISGHDNLYWYRRVMGKEIKFLLHFVKESKQDESGMPNNRFLAERTGGTYSTLKVQPAELEDSGVYFCASSQAQVSGNTIYFGEGSWLTVV.

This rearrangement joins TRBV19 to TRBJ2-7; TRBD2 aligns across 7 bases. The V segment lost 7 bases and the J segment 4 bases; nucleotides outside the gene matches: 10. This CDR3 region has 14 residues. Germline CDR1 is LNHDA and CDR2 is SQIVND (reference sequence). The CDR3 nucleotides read TGTGCCAGTAATCGAGCGGGACCGGAATACGAGCAGTACTTC. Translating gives CASNRAGPEYEQYF.

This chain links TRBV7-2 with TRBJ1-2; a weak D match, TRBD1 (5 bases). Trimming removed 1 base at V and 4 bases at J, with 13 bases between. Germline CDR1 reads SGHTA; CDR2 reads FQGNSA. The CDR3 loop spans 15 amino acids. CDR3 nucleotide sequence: TGTGCCAGCAGCTTAGGGGGAGGGGCGACCTATGGCTACACCTTC. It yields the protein CASSLGGGATYGYTF.

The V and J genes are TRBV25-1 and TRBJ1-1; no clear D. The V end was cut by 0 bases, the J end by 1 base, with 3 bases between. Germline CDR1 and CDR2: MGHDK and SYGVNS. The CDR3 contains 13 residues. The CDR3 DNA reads TGTGCCAGCAGTGAATATAGGAACACTGAAGCTTTCTTT. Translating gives CASSEYRNTEAFF.

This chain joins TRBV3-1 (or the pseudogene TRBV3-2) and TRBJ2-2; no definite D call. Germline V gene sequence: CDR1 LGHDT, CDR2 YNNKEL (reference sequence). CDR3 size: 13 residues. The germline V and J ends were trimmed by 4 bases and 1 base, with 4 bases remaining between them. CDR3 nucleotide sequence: TGTGCCAGCAGCCCGTGGAACACCGGGGAGCTGTTTTTT. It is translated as CASSPWNTGELFF.

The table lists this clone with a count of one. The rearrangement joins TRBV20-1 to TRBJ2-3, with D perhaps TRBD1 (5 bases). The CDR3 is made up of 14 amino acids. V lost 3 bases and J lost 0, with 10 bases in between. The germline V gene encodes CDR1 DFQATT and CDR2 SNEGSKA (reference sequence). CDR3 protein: CSASARQSTDTQYF. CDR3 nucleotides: TGCAGTGCTAGTGCGAGACAGAGCACAGATACGCAGTATTTT.

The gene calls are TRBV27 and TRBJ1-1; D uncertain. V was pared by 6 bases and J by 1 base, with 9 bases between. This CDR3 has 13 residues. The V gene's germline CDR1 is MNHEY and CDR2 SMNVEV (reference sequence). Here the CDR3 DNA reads TGTGCCAGCAGCCGAACACCGAACACTGAAGCTTTCTTT. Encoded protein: CASSRTPNTEAFF.

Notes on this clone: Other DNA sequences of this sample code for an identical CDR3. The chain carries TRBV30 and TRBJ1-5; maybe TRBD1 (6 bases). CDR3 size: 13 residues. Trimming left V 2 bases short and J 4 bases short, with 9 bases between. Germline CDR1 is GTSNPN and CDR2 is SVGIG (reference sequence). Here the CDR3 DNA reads TGTGCCTGGAGTTCCCAGGGGAATCAGCCCCAGCATTTT. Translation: CAWSSQGNQPQHF.

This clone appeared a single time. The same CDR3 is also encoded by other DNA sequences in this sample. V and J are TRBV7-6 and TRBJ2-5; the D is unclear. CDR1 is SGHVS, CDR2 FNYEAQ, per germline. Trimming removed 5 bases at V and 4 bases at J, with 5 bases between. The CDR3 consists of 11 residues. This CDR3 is CASSPGETQYF. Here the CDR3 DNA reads TGTGCCAGCAGCCCGGGAGAGACCCAGTACTTC. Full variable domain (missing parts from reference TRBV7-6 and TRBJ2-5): GAGVSQSPRYKVTKRGQDVALRCDPISGHVSLYWYRQALGQGPEFLTYFNYEAQQDKSGLPNDRFSAERPEGSISTLTIQRTEQRDSAMYRCASSPGETQYFGPGTRLLVL.

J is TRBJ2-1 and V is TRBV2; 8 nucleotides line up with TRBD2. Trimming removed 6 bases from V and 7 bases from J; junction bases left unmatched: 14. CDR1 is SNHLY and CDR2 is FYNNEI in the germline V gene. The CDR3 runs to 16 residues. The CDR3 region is CASSLYGGAIVNEQFF. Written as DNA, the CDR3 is TGTGCCAGCAGCCTCTACGGGGGGGCCATCGTAAATGAGCAGTTCTTC.

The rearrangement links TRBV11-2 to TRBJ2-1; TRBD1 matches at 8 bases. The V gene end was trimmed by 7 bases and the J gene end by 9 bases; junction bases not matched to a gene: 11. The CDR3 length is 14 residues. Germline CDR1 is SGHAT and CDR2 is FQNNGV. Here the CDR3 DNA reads TGTGCCAGCACCTTTACACAGGGGGTAGGTGAGCAGTTCTTC. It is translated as CASTFTQGVGEQFF.

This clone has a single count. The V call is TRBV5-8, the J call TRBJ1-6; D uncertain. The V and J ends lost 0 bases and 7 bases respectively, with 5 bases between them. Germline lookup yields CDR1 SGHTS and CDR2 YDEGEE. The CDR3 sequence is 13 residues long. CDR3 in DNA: TGTGCCAGCAGCTTGGGCGTGAATTCACCCCTCCACTTT. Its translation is CASSLGVNSPLHF.

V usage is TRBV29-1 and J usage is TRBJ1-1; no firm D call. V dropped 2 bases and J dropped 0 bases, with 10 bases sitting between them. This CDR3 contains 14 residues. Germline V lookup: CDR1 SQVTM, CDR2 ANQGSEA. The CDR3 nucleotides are TGCAGCGTTGAATATGGCAGTATGAACACTGAAGCTTTCTTT. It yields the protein CSVEYGSMNTEAFF.

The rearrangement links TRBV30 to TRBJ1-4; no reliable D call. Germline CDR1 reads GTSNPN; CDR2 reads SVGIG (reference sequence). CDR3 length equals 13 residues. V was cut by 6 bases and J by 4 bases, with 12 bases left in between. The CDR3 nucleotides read TGTGCCTGCCACCCTCTGAGTAATGAAAAACTGTTTTTT. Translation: CACHPLSNEKLFF.

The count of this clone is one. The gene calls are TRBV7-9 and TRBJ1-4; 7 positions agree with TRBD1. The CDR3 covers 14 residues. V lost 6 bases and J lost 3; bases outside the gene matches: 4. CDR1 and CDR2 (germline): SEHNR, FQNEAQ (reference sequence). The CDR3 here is CASRPGGANEKLFF. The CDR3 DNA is TGTGCCAGCAGACCAGGGGGTGCTAATGAAAAACTGTTTTTT.

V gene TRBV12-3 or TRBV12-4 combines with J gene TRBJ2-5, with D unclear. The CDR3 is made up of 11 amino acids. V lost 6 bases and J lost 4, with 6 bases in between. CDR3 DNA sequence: TGTGCCAGCAGCCTCTCAGAGACCCAGTACTTC. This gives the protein CASSLSETQYF.